The 9 T cell receptor beta chains given below trace back to one sample, sequenced in a study of cytomegalovirus exposure and HLA in healthy donors. Amplification used 60 Vbeta primers and 13 Jbeta primers. The table came from immunoSEQ multiplex PCR; TCRdb's copy has only in-frame clones and leaves some out. The sample holds some 110,000 clones, around 80% seen once. Sequencing was performed on PBMCs. These receptors came from a man aged 25-40 years in good health and CMV-seropositive.

This clone was detected a few times. This chain uses TRBV27 with TRBJ2-3; 7 nucleotides align to TRBD2. Trimming at V came to 4 bases and at J to 0 bases, leaving 7 bases not matched to a gene. CDR1 is MNHEY and CDR2 is SMNVEV in the germline V gene (reference sequence). CDR3 length: 16 amino acids. The CDR3 DNA follows: TGTGCCAGCAGTTCGGCCCCGGGACTAAGCACAGATACGCAGTATTTT. It codes for CASSSAPGLSTDTQYF.

This chain connects TRBV7-8 to TRBJ2-2, with 7 bases fitting TRBD1. Germline CDR1 is SGHVS and CDR2 is FQNEAQ. The CDR3 is made up of 18 amino acids. The V and J ends lost 5 bases and 1 base, in that order; junction bases with no gene match: 13. The CDR3 reads CASSPTRQGARNTGELFF. CDR3 DNA: TGTGCCAGCAGCCCGACCAGACAGGGCGCTCGGAACACCGGGGAGCTGTTTTTT.

J is TRBJ2-2 and V is TRBV4-3; D unresolved. V lost 4 bases to trimming and J lost 3 bases, with 9 bases between them. The CDR3 is made up of 14 amino acids. Per germline, CDR1 LGHNA and CDR2 YSLEER. CDR3 in DNA: TGCGCCAGCAGCCTCTCTACGTACACCGGGGAGCTGTTTTTT. This encodes CASSLSTYTGELFF.

This chain uses TRBV10-3 with TRBJ1-5, with D perhaps TRBD1 (6 bases). V shed 0 bases and J shed 9 bases, with 12 bases lying between them. The CDR3 is 14 amino acids. The germline V gene encodes CDR1 ENHRY and CDR2 SYGVKD. The CDR3 here is CAISESQGMRPQHF. As DNA, the CDR3 is TGTGCCATCAGTGAGTCACAGGGAATGCGGCCCCAGCATTTT.

The gene calls are TRBV30 and TRBJ2-2; D perhaps matches TRBD2 (7 bases). Trimming left V 3 bases short and J 5 bases short, with 10 bases between. Germline lookup yields CDR1 GTSNPN and CDR2 SVGIG (reference sequence). This CDR3 comprises 13 residues. The CDR3 nucleotides are TGTGCCTGGAGCAGGGGAGGGACCGGGGAGCTGTTTTTT. This gives the protein CAWSRGGTGELFF.

This clone turned up a few times. Other DNA sequences of this sample code for an identical CDR3. The chain has TRBV18 and TRBJ1-1; D perhaps matches TRBD1 (6 bases). Deletions cut 5 bases from V and 3 bases from J, with 19 bases between. The length of the CDR3 is 16 residues. Germline V gives CDR1 KGHSH, CDR2 LQKENI. The chain's CDR3 is CASSSQGGLVDTEAFF. CDR3 nucleotides: TGTGCCAGCTCATCCCAAGGGGGTCTTGTCGACACTGAAGCTTTCTTT.

This clone came up a few times. The chain recombines TRBV5-6 with TRBJ1-2, with 8 bases that match TRBD1. The CDR3 is made up of 13 amino acids. V trimming: 6 bases; J trimming: 6 bases; junction bases outside the gene matches: 7. CDR1 is SGHDT, CDR2 YYEEEE, per germline. The CDR3 sequence: CASTSRGRHGYTF. For the CDR3, the DNA is TGTGCCAGCACCTCCAGGGGGCGACATGGCTACACCTTC.

V usage is TRBV27 and J usage is TRBJ1-2; tentatively, D is TRBD1 (5 bases). Trimming removed 3 bases from V and 4 bases from J, with 9 bases in between. The germline V gene encodes CDR1 MNHEY and CDR2 SMNVEV (reference sequence). The CDR3 loop spans 13 amino acids. This CDR3 reads CASSLGGGYGYTF. For the CDR3, the DNA is TGTGCCAGCAGTTTGGGGGGGGGCTATGGCTACACCTTC.

The genes are TRBV30 and TRBJ1-5, with 9 bases matching TRBD1. With V trimmed by 7 bases and J by 4 bases, 8 bases remained unmatched. Germline V CDR1 and CDR2: GTSNPN, SVGIG (reference sequence). The CDR3 is 14 amino acids. CDR3: CAYQLTGGNQPQHF. Written as DNA, the CDR3 is TGTGCCTACCAATTGACAGGGGGGAATCAGCCCCAGCATTTT.